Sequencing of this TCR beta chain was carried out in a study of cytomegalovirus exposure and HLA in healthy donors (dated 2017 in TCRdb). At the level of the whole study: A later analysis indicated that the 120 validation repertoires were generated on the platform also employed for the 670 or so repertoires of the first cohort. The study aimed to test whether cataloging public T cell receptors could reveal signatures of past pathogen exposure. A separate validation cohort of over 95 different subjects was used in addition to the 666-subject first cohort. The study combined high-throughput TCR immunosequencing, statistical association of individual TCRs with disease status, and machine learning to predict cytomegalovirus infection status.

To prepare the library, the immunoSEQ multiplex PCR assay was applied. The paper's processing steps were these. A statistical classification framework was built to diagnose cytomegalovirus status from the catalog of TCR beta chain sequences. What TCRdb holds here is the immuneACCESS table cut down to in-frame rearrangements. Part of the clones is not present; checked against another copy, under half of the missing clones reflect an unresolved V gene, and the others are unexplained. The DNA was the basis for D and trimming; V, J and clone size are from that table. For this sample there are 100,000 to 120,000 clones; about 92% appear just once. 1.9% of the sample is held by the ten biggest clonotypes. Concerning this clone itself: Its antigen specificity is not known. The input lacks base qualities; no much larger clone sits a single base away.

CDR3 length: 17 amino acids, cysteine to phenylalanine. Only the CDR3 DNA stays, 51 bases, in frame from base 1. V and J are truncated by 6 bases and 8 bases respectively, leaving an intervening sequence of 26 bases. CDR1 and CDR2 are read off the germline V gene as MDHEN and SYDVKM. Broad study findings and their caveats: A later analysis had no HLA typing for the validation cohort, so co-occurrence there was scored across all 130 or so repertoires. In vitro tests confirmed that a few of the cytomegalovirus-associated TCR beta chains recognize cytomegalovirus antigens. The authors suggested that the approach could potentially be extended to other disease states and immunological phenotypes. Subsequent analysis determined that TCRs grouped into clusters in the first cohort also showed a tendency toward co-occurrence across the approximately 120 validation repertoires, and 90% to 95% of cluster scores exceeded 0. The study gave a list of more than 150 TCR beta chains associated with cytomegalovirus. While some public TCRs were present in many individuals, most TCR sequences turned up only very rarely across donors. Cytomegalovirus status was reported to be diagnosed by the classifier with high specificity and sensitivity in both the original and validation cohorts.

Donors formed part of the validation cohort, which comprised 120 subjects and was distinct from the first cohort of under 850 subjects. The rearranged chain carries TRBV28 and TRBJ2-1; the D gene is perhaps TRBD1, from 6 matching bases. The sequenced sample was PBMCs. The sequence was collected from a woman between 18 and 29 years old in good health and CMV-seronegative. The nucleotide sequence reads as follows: TGTGCCAGCAGGACAGGATATTCTAGCTCCCCTGCGTATGAGCAGTTCTTC. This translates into CASRTGYSSSPAYEQFF.